Below are 16 T cell receptor beta chains sequenced from a single sample in a study of cytomegalovirus exposure and HLA in healthy donors. Both 60 Vbeta primers and 13 Jbeta primers went into the PCR. Some clones are missing from TCRdb's copy, which holds only in-frame ones; the method was immunoSEQ multiplex PCR. The sample contains about 150,000 clones, approximately 77% of which appear only once. Sequencing was performed on PBMCs. The source is a woman aged 40 to 49 in good health and CMV-seronegative.

This clone was picked up a small number of times. The CDR3 loop reads CASSLDSPSNQPQHF. CDR3 in DNA: TGCGCCAGCAGCTTGGACAGTCCTAGCAATCAGCCCCAGCATTTT. The chain couples TRBV5-1 to TRBJ1-5; D gene ambiguous. V dropped 0 bases and J dropped 0 bases, with 7 bases sitting between them. This CDR3 has 15 amino acids. Looked up from germline, CDR1 is SGHRS and CDR2 is YFSETQ.

The chain has TRBV9 and TRBJ2-7, with 9 bases lining up with TRBD2. V lost 0 bases and J lost 2; bases outside the gene matches: 3. In germline, CDR1 is SGDLS, CDR2 YYNGEE. The CDR3 totals 15 residues. CDR3 sequence reads: CASSVAAGGPYEQYF. CDR3 DNA sequence: TGTGCCAGCAGCGTAGCAGCGGGGGGACCCTACGAGCAGTACTTC. Supplemented by reference TRBV9 and TRBJ2-7, the full variable domain reads DSGVTQTPKHLITATGQRVTLRCSPRSGDLSVYWYQQSLDQGLQFLIQYYNGEERAKGNILERFSAQQFPDLHSELNLSSLELGDSALYFCASSVAAGGPYEQYFGPGTRLTVT.

The V gene is TRBV19, the J gene TRBJ2-2; TRBD2 matches 8 bases. Germline CDR1 is LNHDA and CDR2 is SQIVND (reference sequence). This CDR3 spans 15 amino acids. With 6 bases clipped from V and 3 bases from J, the junction kept 6 bases outside the gene matches. CDR3: CASRLFGGDTGELFF. CDR3 sequence (DNA): TGTGCCAGTAGGCTTTTCGGGGGGGACACCGGGGAGCTGTTTTTT.

V usage is TRBV6-6 and J usage is TRBJ2-3; tentatively, D is TRBD2 (6 bases). The germline V gene has CDR1 MNHNY and CDR2 SVGAGI (reference sequence). The CDR3 sequence is 13 residues long. V lost 7 bases and J lost 5, with 13 bases in between. Written as DNA, the CDR3 is TGTGCCAGCACCCCCTCGGGGGTAGATACGCAGTATTTT. It yields the protein CASTPSGVDTQYF.

This rearrangement joins TRBV2 to TRBJ2-5, with 15 bases lining up with TRBD2. Germline V gene data show CDR1 as SNHLY and CDR2 as FYNNEI. The CDR3 spans 18 residues. The ends lost 6 bases at V and 3 bases at J; junction bases unmatched: 11. The CDR3 loop reads CASSIPGLAGGQKETQYF. CDR3 nucleotides: TGTGCCAGCAGCATCCCGGGACTAGCGGGGGGACAAAAAGAGACCCAGTACTTC.

The rearrangement links TRBV4-3 to TRBJ2-5; no reliable D call. The germline V gene has CDR1 LGHNA and CDR2 YSLEER. This CDR3 comprises 16 residues. Between the trimmed V and J ends, which lost 1 base and 4 bases, there was a span of 16 bases. The DNA of the CDR3 is TGCGCCAGCAGCCAAGGCACGGCCATGAGAGGAGAGACCCAGTACTTC. The encoded protein is CASSQGTAMRGETQYF.

The sample holds a few counts of this clone. CDR3 region: CASSVLQAHYEQYF. The CDR3, as DNA: TGTGCCAGCAGTGTCTTGCAGGCCCACTACGAGCAGTACTTC. The V gene is TRBV6-1, the J gene TRBJ2-7, with no clear D. There are 14 residues in the CDR3. Germline values: CDR1 MNHNS, CDR2 SASEGT. The germline V and J ends were trimmed by 4 bases and 3 bases, with 13 bases remaining between them.

The chain is built from TRBV29-1 and TRBJ2-2, with a tentative D call TRBD2 (5 bases). The CDR3 contains 14 residues. With 4 bases removed from V and 4 bases from J, the gap between germline ends came to 13 bases. CDR1 is SQVTM and CDR2 is ANQGSEA in the germline V gene. This CDR3 is CSVAALGSTGELFF. As DNA, the CDR3 is TGCAGCGTTGCGGCACTAGGATCCACCGGGGAGCTGTTTTTT.

The rearrangement uses TRBV7-8 and TRBJ2-2, with TRBD2 identical over 14 bases. J was trimmed by 3 bases and V by 5 bases; bases with no gene match: 2. The V gene's germline CDR1 is SGHVS and CDR2 FQNEAQ. The CDR3 extends over 16 amino acids. This chain's CDR3 is CASSLGLAGDTGELFF. DNA of the CDR3: TGTGCCAGCAGCCTGGGACTAGCGGGGGACACCGGGGAGCTGTTTTTT.

V gene TRBV4-1 combines with J gene TRBJ2-1, with TRBD1 identical over 7 bases. The CDR3 consists of 16 residues. Trimming at V came to 1 base and at J to 0 bases, leaving 3 bases not matched to a gene. Germline V gives CDR1 MGHRA, CDR2 YSYEKL. The CDR3 nucleotides read TGCGCCAGCAGCCAAGTAAGGGGGCCCTCCTACAATGAGCAGTTCTTC. This translates into CASSQVRGPSYNEQFF.

This chain connects TRBV6-1 to TRBJ2-7, with TRBD1 identical over 9 bases. V was pared by 1 base and J by 6 bases, with 4 bases of the junction left unmatched. The CDR3 is 14 residues long. Germline CDR1 is MNHNS and CDR2 is SASEGT. CDR3 residues: CASSEDRGRVEQYF. In nucleotides, the CDR3 is TGTGCCAGCAGTGAAGACAGGGGGCGGGTCGAGCAGTACTTC.

This chain connects TRBV28 to TRBJ2-7, with 15 nucleotides matching TRBD2. The length of the CDR3 is 15 residues. V lost 7 bases to trimming and J lost 9 bases; unmatched junction nucleotides: 10. Germline V lookup: CDR1 MDHEN, CDR2 SYDVKM. Written as DNA, the CDR3 is TGTGCCAGCACCACTTGGACTAGCGGGGGGGGGCGGCAGTACTTC. This gives the protein CASTTWTSGGGRQYF.

Regarding this clone: One end of the junction fails to match germline, which may point to a read error. The chain carries TRBV6-1 and TRBJ2-1; the D gene is possibly TRBD1 (6 bases). There are 12 residues in the CDR3. The germline gives CDR1 MNHNS, CDR2 SASEGT. As DNA, the CDR3 is TGTGCCAGCAGTCACGATGCCAGGGGTTTAATCTTC. Residues: CASSHDARGLIF.

This chain connects TRBV27 to TRBJ2-7, with 8 nucleotides matching TRBD1. The germline V gene has CDR1 MNHEY and CDR2 SMNVEV (reference sequence). V dropped 8 bases and J dropped 6; count of bases not matched to a gene: 6. This CDR3 spans 12 amino acids. The CDR3 DNA reads TGTGCCAGCGGCTGGACAGGGAGCGAGCAGTACTTC. The encoded protein is CASGWTGSEQYF.

This clone appeared a few times. V gene TRBV5-1 combines with J gene TRBJ2-4; the D gene is possibly TRBD2 (5 bases). Trimming removed 6 bases at V and 6 bases at J, with 10 bases between. The CDR3 spans 12 residues. The germline CDR1 and CDR2 sequences are SGHRS and YFSETQ. CDR3 amino acids: CASTSAGNIQYF. The CDR3 DNA is TGCGCCAGCACCTCTGCGGGAAACATTCAGTACTTC.

This chain uses TRBV6-6 with TRBJ2-1, with 14 bases aligning to TRBD2. The CDR3 runs 15 residues. V gave up 4 bases and J gave up 7 bases; unmatched junction bases: 3. Germline V gene data show CDR1 as MNHNY and CDR2 as SVGAGI (reference sequence). This chain's CDR3 is CASSSGTSGGNEQFF. CDR3 DNA: TGTGCCAGCAGTTCCGGGACTAGCGGGGGAAATGAGCAGTTCTTC.